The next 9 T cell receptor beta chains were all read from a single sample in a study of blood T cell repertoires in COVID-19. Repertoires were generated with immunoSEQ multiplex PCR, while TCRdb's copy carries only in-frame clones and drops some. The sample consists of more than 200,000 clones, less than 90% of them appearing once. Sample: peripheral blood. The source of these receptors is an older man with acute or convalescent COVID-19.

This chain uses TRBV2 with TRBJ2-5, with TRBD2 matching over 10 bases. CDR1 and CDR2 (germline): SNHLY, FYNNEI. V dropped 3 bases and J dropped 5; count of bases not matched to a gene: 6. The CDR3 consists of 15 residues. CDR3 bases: TGTGCCAGCAGTGAGGCTAGCGGGAGTAGTGAGACCCAGTACTTC. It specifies CASSEASGSSETQYF.

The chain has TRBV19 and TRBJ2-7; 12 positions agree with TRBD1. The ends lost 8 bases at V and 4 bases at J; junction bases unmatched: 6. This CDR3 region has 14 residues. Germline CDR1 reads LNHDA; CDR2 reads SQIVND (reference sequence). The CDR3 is CASGTGGAGYEQYF. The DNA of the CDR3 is TGTGCCAGTGGGACAGGGGGCGCAGGGTACGAGCAGTACTTC. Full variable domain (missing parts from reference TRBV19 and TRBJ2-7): DGGITQSPKYLFRKEGQNVTLSCEQNLNHDAMYWYRQDPGQGLRLIYYSQIVNDFQKGDIAEGYSVSREKKESFPLTVTSAQKNPTAFYLCASGTGGAGYEQYFGPGTRLTVT.

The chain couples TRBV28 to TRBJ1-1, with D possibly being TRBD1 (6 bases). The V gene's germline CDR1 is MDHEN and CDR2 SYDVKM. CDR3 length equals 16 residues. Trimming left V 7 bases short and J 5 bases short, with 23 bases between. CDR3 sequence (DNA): TGTGCCAGCAAACGGGGAGGGGTGGGGGACAATACTGAAGCTTTCTTT. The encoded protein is CASKRGGVGDNTEAFF.

The CDR3 DNA follows: TGTGCCAGCAGTCCTTTAGCGGGACCACCCTACGAGCAGTACTTC. This encodes CASSPLAGPPYEQYF. V usage is TRBV28 and J usage is TRBJ2-7; 8 nucleotides align to TRBD2. The germline CDR1 and CDR2 sequences are MDHEN and SYDVKM. The CDR3 is 15 residues long. J gave up 2 bases and V 5 bases, and 8 bases lay outside the gene matches.

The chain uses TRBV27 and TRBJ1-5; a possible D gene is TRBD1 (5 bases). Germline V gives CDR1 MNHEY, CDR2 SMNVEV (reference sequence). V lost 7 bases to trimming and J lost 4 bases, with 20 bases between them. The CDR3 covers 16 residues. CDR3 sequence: CASKLSNSQGNQPQHF. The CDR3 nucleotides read TGTGCCAGCAAACTAAGTAATTCCCAGGGAAATCAGCCCCAGCATTTT.

This CDR3 is CASKGTSGIYEQYF. Written as DNA, the CDR3 is TGTGCCAGCAAAGGGACTAGCGGCATCTACGAGCAGTACTTC. The rearrangement links TRBV6-5 to TRBJ2-7; TRBD2 matches at 11 bases. The length of the CDR3 is 14 residues. The germline V gene has CDR1 MNHEY and CDR2 SVGAGI. V was pared by 7 bases and J by 3 bases, with 5 bases of the junction left unmatched.

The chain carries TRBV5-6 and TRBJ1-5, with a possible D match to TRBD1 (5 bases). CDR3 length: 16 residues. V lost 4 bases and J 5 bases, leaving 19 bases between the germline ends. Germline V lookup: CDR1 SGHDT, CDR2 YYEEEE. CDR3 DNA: TGTGCCAGCAGCCAGGACAAAGGGGAGGGTTATCAGCCCCAGCATTTT. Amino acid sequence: CASSQDKGEGYQPQHF.

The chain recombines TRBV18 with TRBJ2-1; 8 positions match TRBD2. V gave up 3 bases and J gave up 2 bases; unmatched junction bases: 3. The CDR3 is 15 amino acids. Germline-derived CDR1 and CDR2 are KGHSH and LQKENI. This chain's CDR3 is CASSPGLVAYNEQFF. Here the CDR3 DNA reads TGTGCCAGCTCACCGGGACTAGTTGCCTACAATGAGCAGTTCTTC.

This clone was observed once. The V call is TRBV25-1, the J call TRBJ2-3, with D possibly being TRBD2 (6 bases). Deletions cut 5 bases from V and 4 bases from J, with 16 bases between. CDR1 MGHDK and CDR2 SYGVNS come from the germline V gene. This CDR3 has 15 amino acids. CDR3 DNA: TGTGCCAGCAGTCTGGGGGGTCAGTTGGCAGATACGCAGTATTTT. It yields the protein CASSLGGQLADTQYF.